This T cell receptor beta chain was retrieved from a study of Graves' ophthalmopathy and Graves' hyperthyroidism. For the study at large: The blood sample was drawn at first diagnosis and before any treatment.

General observations from the study: Thyroid clonotypes that were expanded above 0.001 frequency mostly also appeared in blood.

Germline CDR1 reads MDHEN; CDR2 reads SYDVKM. Trimming took 2 bases from V and 4 from J, leaving 11 bases between them. The CDR3 loop spans 14 amino acids. Aged 18 to 65, hyperthyroidism patients had new diagnoses of under 2 months' duration. The study amplified TCR beta CDR3 regions using RNA transcripts. HTBI primers served in a first-round RT-PCR, which a second-round multiplex PCR followed. Using its own MiXCR run on the multiplex PCR reads, TCRdb lists one record per CDR3 protein. The data show hundreds of thousands of distinct CDR3 sequences, 22% seen once. This clonotype was detected many times. Antigen: not known.

The sample consisted of peripheral blood. This rearrangement joins TRBV28 to TRBJ1-1, with D uncertain. This clonotype was obtained from a woman between 18 and 29 years old with stable Graves' hyperthyroidism. Some clones in this sample may be carry-over from other donors' samples. CDR3 nucleotides: TGTGCCAGCAGTTTACCTGTGGTGAGCACTGAAGCTTTCTTT. Protein sequence: CASSLPVVSTEAFF. Together with reference TRBV28 and TRBJ1-1, the CDR3 gives the full variable domain: DVKVTQSSRYLVKRTGEKVFLECVQDMDHENMFWYRQDPGLGLRLIYFSYDVKMKEKGDIPEGYSVSREKKERFSLILESASTNQTSMYLCASSLPVVSTEAFFGQGTRLTVV.